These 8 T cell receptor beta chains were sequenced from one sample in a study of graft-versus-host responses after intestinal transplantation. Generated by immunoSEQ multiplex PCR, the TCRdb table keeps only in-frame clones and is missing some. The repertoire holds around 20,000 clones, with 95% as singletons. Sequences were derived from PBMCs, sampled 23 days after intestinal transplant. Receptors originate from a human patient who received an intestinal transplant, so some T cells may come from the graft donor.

CDR3 DNA sequence: TGCGCCAGCAGCCAAGAAAGATCGGGCGCTGAGCAGTACTTC. Amino acids: CASSQERSGAEQYF. The rearrangement joins TRBV4-1 to TRBJ2-7, with no clear D. From germline, CDR1 is MGHRA and CDR2 YSYEKL. Trimming left V 0 bases short and J 7 bases short, with 13 bases between. The CDR3 is 14 amino acids.

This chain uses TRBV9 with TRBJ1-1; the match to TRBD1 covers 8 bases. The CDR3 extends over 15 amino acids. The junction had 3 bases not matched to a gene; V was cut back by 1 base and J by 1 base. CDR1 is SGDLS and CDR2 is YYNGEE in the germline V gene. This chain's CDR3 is CASSVSGTGNTEAFF. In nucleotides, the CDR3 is TGTGCCAGCAGCGTATCCGGGACAGGGAACACTGAAGCTTTCTTT. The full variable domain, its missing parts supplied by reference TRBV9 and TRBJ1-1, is DSGVTQTPKHLITATGQRVTLRCSPRSGDLSVYWYQQSLDQGLQFLIQYYNGEERAKGNILERFSAQQFPDLHSELNLSSLELGDSALYFCASSVSGTGNTEAFFGQGTRLTVV.

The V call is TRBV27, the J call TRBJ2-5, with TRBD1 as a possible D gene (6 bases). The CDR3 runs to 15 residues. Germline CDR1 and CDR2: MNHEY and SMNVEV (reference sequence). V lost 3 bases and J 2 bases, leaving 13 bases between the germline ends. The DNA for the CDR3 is TGTGCCAGCAGTTTTCTACCGGGACATCAAGAGACCCAGTACTTC. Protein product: CASSFLPGHQETQYF.

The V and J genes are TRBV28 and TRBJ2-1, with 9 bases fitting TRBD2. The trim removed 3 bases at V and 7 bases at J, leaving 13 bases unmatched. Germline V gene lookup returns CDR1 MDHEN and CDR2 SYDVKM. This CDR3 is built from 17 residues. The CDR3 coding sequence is TGTGCCAGCAGTTTGGGGCCCGGCGGGAGGGCCGTAAATGAGCAGTTCTTC. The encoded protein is CASSLGPGGRAVNEQFF.

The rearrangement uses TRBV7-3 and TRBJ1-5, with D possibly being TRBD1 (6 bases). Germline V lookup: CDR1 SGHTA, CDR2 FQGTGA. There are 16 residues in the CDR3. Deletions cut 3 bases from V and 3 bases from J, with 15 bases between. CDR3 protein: CASSFPTGQLNQPQHF. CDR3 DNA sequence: TGTGCCAGCAGCTTCCCGACCGGACAGCTCAATCAGCCCCAGCATTTT. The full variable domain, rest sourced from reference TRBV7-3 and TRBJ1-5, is GAGVSQTPSNKVTEKGKYVELRCDPISGHTALYWYRQSLGQGPEFLIYFQGTGAADDSGLPNDRFFAVRPEGSVSTLKIQRTERGDSAVYLCASSFPTGQLNQPQHFGDGTRLSIL.

CDR3 in DNA: TGTGCCAGTAGTATAAGGGCAGGGCTAGAGTGCACCATATATTTT. Encoded protein: CASSIRAGLECTIYF. J is TRBJ1-3 and V is TRBV19, with D maybe TRBD1 (5 bases). V was pared by 2 bases and J by 9 bases, with 17 bases between. Germline assignment: CDR1 LNHDA and CDR2 SQIVND (reference sequence). The CDR3 has 15 residues.

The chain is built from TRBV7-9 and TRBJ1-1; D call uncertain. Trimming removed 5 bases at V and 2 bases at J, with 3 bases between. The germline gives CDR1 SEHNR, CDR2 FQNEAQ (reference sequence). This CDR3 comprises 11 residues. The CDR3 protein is CASSTNTEAFF. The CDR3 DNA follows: TGTGCCAGCAGCACTAACACTGAAGCTTTCTTT.

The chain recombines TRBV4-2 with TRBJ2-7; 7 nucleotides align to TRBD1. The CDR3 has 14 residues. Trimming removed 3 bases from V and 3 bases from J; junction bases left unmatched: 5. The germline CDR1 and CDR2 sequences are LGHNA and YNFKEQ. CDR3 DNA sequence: TGTGCCAGCAGCCAGCGAACAGGGGACTACGAGCAGTACTTC. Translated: CASSQRTGDYEQYF.